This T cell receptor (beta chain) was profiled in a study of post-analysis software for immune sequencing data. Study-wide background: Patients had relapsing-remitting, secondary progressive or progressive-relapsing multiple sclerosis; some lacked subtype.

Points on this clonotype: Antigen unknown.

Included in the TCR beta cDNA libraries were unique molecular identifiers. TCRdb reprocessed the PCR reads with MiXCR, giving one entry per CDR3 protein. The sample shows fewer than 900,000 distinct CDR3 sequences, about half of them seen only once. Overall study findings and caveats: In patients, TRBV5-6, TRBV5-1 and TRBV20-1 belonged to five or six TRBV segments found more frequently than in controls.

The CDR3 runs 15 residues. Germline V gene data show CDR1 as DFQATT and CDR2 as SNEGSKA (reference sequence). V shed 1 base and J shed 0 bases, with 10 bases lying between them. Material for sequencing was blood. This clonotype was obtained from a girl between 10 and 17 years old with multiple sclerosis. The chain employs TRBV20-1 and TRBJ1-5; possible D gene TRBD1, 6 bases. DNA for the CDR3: TGCAGTGCTAGAGCGTCGACAGGTAGCAATCAGCCCCAGCATTTT. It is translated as CSARASTGSNQPQHF.